There are a few counts of the clone carrying this T cell receptor beta chain. Antigen specificity is unknown. The entry originates in a study of beta chain features in type 1 diabetes. Across the whole study: Patients shared similar age, gender and cell yields with healthy donors.

Staining for CD45RO/CCR7/CD25/CD127/CD95/CD27 allowed sorting of CD4+ naive, central memory, regulatory and stem cell-like memory cells. After removal of 1 base from V and 5 bases from J, the junction contained 4 bases not matched to a gene. The CDR3 loop spans 14 amino acids. Germline CDR1 SGHTA, CDR2 FQGNSA. Reverse transcribing all isolated RNA meant expressed TCRB transcripts were sequenced. TCRdb keeps only in-frame clones here, not all; method: immunoSEQ multiplex PCR. The table includes around 250,000 clones, about 15% detected once. Notes on the study in general: Naive, central memory and Treg TCRB repertoires seemed to resemble each other more closely in patients than they did in healthy donors. Researchers report that Type 1 diabetes patients had moderately but significantly shorter TCRB CDR3s across all four CD4+ subsets.

The chain links TRBV7-2 to TRBJ2-5; 7 bases agree with TRBD2. The sequence was collected from a man aged 30-40 years with type 1 diabetes. The sequenced material came from naive CD4+ T cells from blood. The chain's CDR3 is CASSLGGGGETQYF. The CDR3 DNA follows: TGTGCCAGCAGCTTAGGAGGCGGGGGTGAGACCCAGTACTTC.